The sequence of this T cell receptor (beta chain) was determined in a study of blood T cell repertoires in COVID-19. Study overall: Some COVID-19 samples were acute and others convalescent; all came from the United States, Italy and Spain. PBMCs, B-cell-depleted T cells, or T cells provided the cDNA or gDNA that made up the material.

Trimming took off 4 bases at V and 0 bases at J, with 11 bases between the two ends. The CDR3 totals 15 residues. Germline CDR1 SGHAT, CDR2 FQNNGV. As processed by the authors: Amplification of reference gene primers was used by the study to estimate nucleated cell counts. Assay: immunoSEQ multiplex PCR; the TCRdb copy retains only in-frame clones and omits some. D and trimming were read from the DNA, whereas the V and J calls and clone size are those reported in that table. The sample lists about 440,000 clones; about 89% were seen once. Source material: peripheral blood. V gene TRBV11-2 combines with J gene TRBJ2-3; possible D gene TRBD1, 5 bases. This receptor was taken from a woman aged 25 to 39 with acute or convalescent COVID-19. The DNA for the CDR3 is TGTGCCAGCAGCTCATACAGGAGTAGCACAGATACGCAGTATTTT. Protein: CASSSYRSSTDTQYF.